This passage covers 11 T cell receptor beta chains from one sample sequenced in a study of T cell changes during pregnancy in multiple sclerosis. Here immunoSEQ multiplex PCR was the method, and the copy in TCRdb shows in-frame clones only, minus some. The table has approximately 88,000 clones, roughly 92% seen once. The sample was peripheral blood, taken in the first trimester of pregnancy. The receptors were gathered from a female donor with multiple sclerosis, enrolled in a pregnancy study.

The V and J genes are TRBV21-1 and TRBJ1-5; TRBD1 was called by the table and not checked on the DNA. TRBV21-1 is reported as a pseudogene. The length of the CDR3 is 17 residues. CDR3 nucleotide sequence: TGTGCCAGCAGCACAGGACAGGGCCCAGCTCCACATCAGCCCCAGCATTTT. This translates into CASSTGQGPAPHQPQHF.

This chain links TRBV4-2 with TRBJ2-6, with 7 bases lining up with TRBD1. The germline gives CDR1 LGHNA, CDR2 YNFKEQ. This CDR3 spans 19 amino acids. J lost 4 bases, V lost 3 bases, and 15 bases had no gene match. The CDR3 protein is CASSQRFRDRESGANVLTF. In DNA form, the CDR3 reads TGTGCCAGCAGCCAGCGGTTCCGGGACAGAGAAAGCGGGGCCAACGTCCTGACTTTC.

This clone showed up just once. The chain recombines TRBV5-1 with TRBJ1-1; D is ambiguous. Germline V gene data show CDR1 as SGHRS and CDR2 as YFSETQ. V was pared by 6 bases and J by 2 bases, with 14 bases between. The CDR3 sequence is 14 residues long. This CDR3 is CASTEEPGNTEAFF. DNA for the CDR3: TGCGCCAGCACTGAGGAACCGGGAAACACTGAAGCTTTCTTT.

The J gene is TRBJ2-3, the V gene TRBV6-5; the match to TRBD2 covers 10 bases. J was trimmed by 7 bases and V by 5 bases; bases with no gene match: 6. The germline CDR1 and CDR2 sequences are MNHEY and SVGAGI. There are 14 residues in the CDR3. CDR3 loop: CASSPGLAMNTQYF. The CDR3 DNA reads as TGTGCCAGCAGTCCGGGACTAGCGATGAATACGCAGTATTTT.

The gene calls are TRBV7-2 and TRBJ2-7, with TRBD2 identical over 13 bases. With V trimmed by 4 bases and J by 3 bases, 6 bases remained unmatched. CDR1 SGHTA and CDR2 FQGNSA come from the germline V gene. The CDR3 runs to 16 residues. The CDR3 DNA reads as TGTGCCAGCAGCTACGGACTAGCGGGAGCGAGCTACGAGCAGTACTTC. Amino acids: CASSYGLAGASYEQYF. The variable domain in full, completed from reference TRBV7-2 and TRBJ2-7, reads GAGVSQSPSNKVTEKGKDVELRCDPISGHTALYWYRQSLGQGLEFLIYFQGNSAPDKSGLPSDRFSAERTGGSVSTLTIQRTQQEDSAVYLCASSYGLAGASYEQYFGPGTRLTVT.

V and J are TRBV28 and TRBJ2-1; TRBD2 aligns across 7 bases. V shed 11 bases, J shed 5 bases, and the junction held 15 bases outside the gene matches. CDR1 MDHEN and CDR2 SYDVKM come from the germline V gene. There are 15 residues in the CDR3. The CDR3, as DNA: TGTGCCTCATCGAGGACTAGTTTTTCCCACAATGAGCAGTTCTTC. Protein sequence: CASSRTSFSHNEQFF.

The rearrangement uses TRBV18 and TRBJ2-1; 12 positions agree with TRBD2. The germline gives CDR1 KGHSH, CDR2 LQKENI. This CDR3 is built from 18 residues. J was trimmed by 9 bases and V by 1 base; bases with no gene match: 13. The CDR3 loop is CASSPLSKASGRASEQFF. DNA for the CDR3: TGTGCCAGCTCACCACTATCGAAGGCTAGCGGGAGGGCCAGTGAGCAGTTCTTC.

The count of this clone is one. V usage is TRBV7-9 and J usage is TRBJ2-1, with 7 bases that match TRBD1. There are 12 residues in the CDR3. Germline V gene data show CDR1 as SEHNR and CDR2 as FQNEAQ (reference sequence). J gave up 14 bases and V 4 bases, and 8 bases lay outside the gene matches. The DNA of the CDR3 is TGTGCCAGCAGCTCCAGACAGGGTGACGAGTTCTTC. Amino acids: CASSSRQGDEFF.

V and J are TRBV2 and TRBJ2-1, with a weak D call TRBD2 (6 bases). V was clipped by 3 bases and J by 0 bases, with 9 bases between them. CDR1 SNHLY and CDR2 FYNNEI come from the germline V gene. This CDR3 has 15 residues. CDR3 in DNA: TGTGCCAGCAGTGATGGGGAGGACTCCTACAATGAGCAGTTCTTC. Translated: CASSDGEDSYNEQFF.

The table lists this clone with a count of one. V usage is TRBV7-2 and J usage is TRBJ2-4; tentatively, D is TRBD2 (5 bases). Germline V gene data show CDR1 as SGHTA and CDR2 as FQGNSA. Trimming left V 1 base short and J 8 bases short, with 12 bases between. The CDR3 has 14 amino acids. The CDR3 bases are TGTGCCAGCAGCTTAGATGCGGGTGTGTACATTCAGTACTTC. Protein sequence: CASSLDAGVYIQYF.

The chain uses TRBV6-5 and TRBJ2-7; TRBD2 matches 7 bases. CDR1 is MNHEY, CDR2 SVGAGI, per germline. The CDR3 sequence is 15 residues long. Trimming at V came to 2 bases and at J to 6 bases, leaving 10 bases not matched to a gene. The CDR3 protein is CASSYLAGLPGEQYF. The CDR3 bases are TGTGCCAGCAGTTACCTTGCGGGACTACCAGGCGAGCAGTACTTC.